The rows below give T cell receptor beta chains drawn from one sample of a study of T cells in Graves' hyperthyroidism and ophthalmopathy. TCRdb used MiXCR to reprocess the multiplex PCR reads, holding one entry per CDR3 protein. The sample shows hundreds of thousands of distinct CDR3 sequences, roughly 40% of them seen only once. The sequenced sample was blood. These receptors all come from a man between 18 and 35 years old with Graves' hyperthyroidism. The CDR3 runs from the conserved cysteine through the conserved F or W. Each record gives: CDR3 DNA, CDR3 protein, V gene, clone size, J gene, D gene. A D gene is named only where the DNA matches it firmly. Not all rows give a size; the values are once, few, many and, for expanded clones, a class.

DNA: TGTGCCAGCAGCATAGACAGGTCGGAGCAGCCCCAGCATTTT
CDR3: CASSIDRSEQPQHF
V: TRBV12-3/TRBV12-4
size: NA
J: TRBJ1-5
D: NA

DNA: TGTGCCAGCAGCTCCGGGACAGGGGTATGGGGCACTGAAGCTTTCTTT
CDR3: CASSSGTGVWGTEAFF
V: TRBV7-6
size: NA
J: TRBJ1-1
D: TRBD1

DNA: TGTGCCGGCAGCCGGTACCAAGAGACCCAGTACTTC
CDR3: CAGSRYQETQYF
V: TRBV5-4
size: NA
J: TRBJ2-5
D: NA

DNA: TGTGCCAGCAGCCTCACGGGGTGGAATCAGCCCCAGCATTTT
CDR3: CASSLTGWNQPQHF
V: TRBV5-6
size: few
J: TRBJ1-5
D: NA

DNA: TGTGCCAGCAGCTTAGAGGAGATTTCCTACGAGCAGTACTTC
CDR3: CASSLEEISYEQYF
V: TRBV7-8
size: NA
J: TRBJ2-7
D: NA

DNA: TGTGCCAGCAGCTATCTAAGGGGGCCCAGGAACACTGAAGCTTTCTTT
CDR3: CASSYLRGPRNTEAFF
V: TRBV5-6
size: NA
J: TRBJ1-1
D: TRBD1

DNA: TGCGCCAGCAGCCAAGGTTTTGAGCAGTACTTC
CDR3: CASSQGFEQYF
V: TRBV4-1
size: many
J: TRBJ2-7
D: NA

DNA: TGTGCCAGCGGGACGGCAAATCAGCCCCAGCATTTT
CDR3: CASGTANQPQHF
V: TRBV19
size: many
J: TRBJ1-5
D: NA

DNA: TGCGCCAGCAGCTTGGAGATAGGGGGCTACACTGAAGCTTTCTTT
CDR3: CASSLEIGGYTEAFF
V: TRBV5-1
size: many
J: TRBJ1-1
D: TRBD1

DNA: TGTGCCAGCACCGCCTCCGACTCCTCCTACGAGCAGTACTTC
CDR3: CASTASDSSYEQYF
V: TRBV7-9
size: few
J: TRBJ2-7
D: NA

DNA: TGTGCCAGCAGCCCCAGGGACTCCGGGGAGCTGTTTTTT
CDR3: CASSPRDSGELFF
V: TRBV7-9
size: few
J: TRBJ2-2
D: NA

DNA: TGTGCCAGCAGGTTGGGCAGGTGGGACGGAGGGGAGACCCAGTACTTC
CDR3: CASRLGRWDGGETQYF
V: TRBV5-4
size: NA
J: TRBJ2-5
D: NA

DNA: TGTGCCAGCAGTTTCCTCAGCCTGAACACTGAAGCTTTCTTT
CDR3: CASSFLSLNTEAFF
V: TRBV6-2/TRBV6-3
size: NA
J: TRBJ1-1
D: NA

DNA: TGTGCCAGCAGTGAGTTCGGTTTCTCCTACGAGCAGTACTTC
CDR3: CASSEFGFSYEQYF
V: TRBV2
size: NA
J: TRBJ2-7
D: NA

DNA: TGTGCCAGCAGCAGTATCAAGGCCGGGGAGCTGTTTTTT
CDR3: CASSSIKAGELFF
V: TRBV2
size: NA
J: TRBJ2-2
D: NA

DNA: TGTGCCAGCAGTCAACCCGGGACAGGTTTTCAGCCCCAGCATTTT
CDR3: CASSQPGTGFQPQHF
V: TRBV6-1
size: NA
J: TRBJ1-5
D: TRBD1